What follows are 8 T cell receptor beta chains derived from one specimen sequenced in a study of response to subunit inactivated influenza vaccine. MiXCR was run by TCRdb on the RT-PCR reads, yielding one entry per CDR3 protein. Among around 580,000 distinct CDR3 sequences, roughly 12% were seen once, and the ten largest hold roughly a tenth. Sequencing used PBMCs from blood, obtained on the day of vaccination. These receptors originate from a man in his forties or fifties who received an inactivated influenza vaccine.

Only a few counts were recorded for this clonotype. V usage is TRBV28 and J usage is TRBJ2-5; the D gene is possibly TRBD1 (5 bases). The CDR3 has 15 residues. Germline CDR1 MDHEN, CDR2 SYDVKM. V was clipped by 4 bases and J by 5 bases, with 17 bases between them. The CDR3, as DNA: TGTGCCAGCAGTTCTCCCCAGGGCAGGGCGGAGACCCAGTACTTC. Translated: CASSSPQGRAETQYF. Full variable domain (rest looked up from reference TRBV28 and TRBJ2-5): DVKVTQSSRYLVKRTGEKVFLECVQDMDHENMFWYRQDPGLGLRLIYFSYDVKMKEKGDIPEGYSVSREKKERFSLILESASTNQTSMYLCASSSPQGRAETQYFGPGTRLLVL.

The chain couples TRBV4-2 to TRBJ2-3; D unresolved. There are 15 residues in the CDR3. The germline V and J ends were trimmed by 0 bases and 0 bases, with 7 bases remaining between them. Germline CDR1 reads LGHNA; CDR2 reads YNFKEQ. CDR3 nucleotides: TGTGCCAGCAGCCAAGAACTTGATAGCACAGATACGCAGTATTTT. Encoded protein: CASSQELDSTDTQYF.

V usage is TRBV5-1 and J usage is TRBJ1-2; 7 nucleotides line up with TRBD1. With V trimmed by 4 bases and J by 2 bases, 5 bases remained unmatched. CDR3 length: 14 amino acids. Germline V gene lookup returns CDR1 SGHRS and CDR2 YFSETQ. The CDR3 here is CASSPQTGNYGYTF. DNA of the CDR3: TGCGCCAGCAGCCCACAGACAGGGAACTATGGCTACACCTTC. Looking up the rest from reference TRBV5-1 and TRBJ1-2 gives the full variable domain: KAGVTQTPRYLIKTRGQQVTLSCSPISGHRSVSWYQQTPGQGLQFLFEYFSETQRNKGNFPGRFSGRQFSNSRSEMNVSTLELGDSALYLCASSPQTGNYGYTFGSGTRLTVV.

The CDR3, as DNA: TGTGCCAGCAGCCAACCCCGGACTAGGGGACAAGAGACCCAGTACTTC. This encodes CASSQPRTRGQETQYF. The chain joins TRBV3-1 to TRBJ2-5, with TRBD2 matching over 7 bases. CDR1 is LGHDT, CDR2 YNNKEL, per germline (reference sequence). The CDR3 is 16 amino acids. V was pared by 2 bases and J by 2 bases, with 8 bases of the junction left unmatched.

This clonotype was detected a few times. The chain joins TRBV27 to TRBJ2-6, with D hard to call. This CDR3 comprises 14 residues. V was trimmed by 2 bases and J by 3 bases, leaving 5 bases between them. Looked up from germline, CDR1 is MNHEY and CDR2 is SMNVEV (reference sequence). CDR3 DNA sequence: TGTGCCAGCAGTTTAATAGGTGGGGCCAACGTCCTGACTTTC. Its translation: CASSLIGGANVLTF.

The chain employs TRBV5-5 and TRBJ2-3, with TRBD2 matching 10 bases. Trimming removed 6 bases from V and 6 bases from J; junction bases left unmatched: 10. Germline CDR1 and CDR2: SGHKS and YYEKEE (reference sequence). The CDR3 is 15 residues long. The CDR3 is CASTSGGPLRDTQYF. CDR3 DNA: TGTGCCAGCACTAGCGGGGGCCCTCTTCGGGATACGCAGTATTTT.

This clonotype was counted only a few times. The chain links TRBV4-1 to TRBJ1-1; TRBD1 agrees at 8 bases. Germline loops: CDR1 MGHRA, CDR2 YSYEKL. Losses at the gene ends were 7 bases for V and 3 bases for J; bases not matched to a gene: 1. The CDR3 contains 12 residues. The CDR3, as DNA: TGCGCCAGCAAGGGACAGGACACTGAAGCTTTCTTT. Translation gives CASKGQDTEAFF.

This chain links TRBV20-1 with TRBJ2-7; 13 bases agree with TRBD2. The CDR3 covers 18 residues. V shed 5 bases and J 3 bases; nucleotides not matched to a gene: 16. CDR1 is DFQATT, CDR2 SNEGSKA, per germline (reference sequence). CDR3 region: CSAATGLAGSPLGYEQYF. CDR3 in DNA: TGCAGTGCTGCTACGGGACTAGCGGGATCCCCATTGGGCTACGAGCAGTACTTC.